The subject of this entry is one T cell receptor beta chain. CDR1 is MNHNS, CDR2 SASEGT, per germline. This CDR3 region has 12 residues. Trimming took 1 base from V and 8 from J, leaving 8 bases between them. This record belongs to a study of T cell responses to AZD1222 COVID-19 vaccine. Profiled with immunoSEQ multiplex PCR; TCRdb holds only in-frame clones, not every one. Its table lists over 120,000 clones. This TCR derives from an adult in good health. The chain uses TRBV6-1 and TRBJ2-5; weak D call: TRBD2 (5 bases). Sequenced: peripheral blood. CDR3 in amino acids: CASSEGRGTQYF. CDR3 DNA: TGTGCCAGCAGTGAAGGCCGGGGAACCCAGTACTTC.